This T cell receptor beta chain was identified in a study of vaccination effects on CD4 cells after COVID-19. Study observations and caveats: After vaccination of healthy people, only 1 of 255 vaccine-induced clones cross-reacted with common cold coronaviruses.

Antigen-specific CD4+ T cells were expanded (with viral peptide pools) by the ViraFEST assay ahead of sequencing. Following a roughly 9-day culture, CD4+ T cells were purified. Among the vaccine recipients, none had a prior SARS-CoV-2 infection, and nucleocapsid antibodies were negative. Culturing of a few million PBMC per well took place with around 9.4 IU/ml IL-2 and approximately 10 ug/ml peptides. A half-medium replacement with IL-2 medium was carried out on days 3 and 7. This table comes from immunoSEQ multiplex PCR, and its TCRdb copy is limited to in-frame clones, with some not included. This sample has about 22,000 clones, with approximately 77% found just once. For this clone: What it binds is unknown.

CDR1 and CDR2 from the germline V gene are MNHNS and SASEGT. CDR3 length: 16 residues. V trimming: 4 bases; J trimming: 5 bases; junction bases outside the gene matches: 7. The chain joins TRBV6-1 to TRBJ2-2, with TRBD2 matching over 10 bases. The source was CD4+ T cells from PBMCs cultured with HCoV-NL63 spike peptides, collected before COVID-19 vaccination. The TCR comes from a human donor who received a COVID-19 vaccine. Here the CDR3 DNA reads TGTGCCAGCAGTGGGCTAGCGGGAGACGGAACCGGGGAGCTGTTTTTT. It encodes CASSGLAGDGTGELFF.